In its sample, the clone carrying this T cell receptor (beta chain) was seen once. Antigen unknown. This specimen belongs to a study of chemoradiotherapy in HPV16-positive cancers. Findings and limits, study-wide: HPV-responsive T-cell expansion during chemoradiotherapy was linked to improved recurrence-free survival in HPV16-positive patients.

The CDR3 runs to 13 residues. Germline CDR1 and CDR2: SGHDT and YYEEEE. V lost 3 bases and J lost 3; bases outside the gene matches: 2. Method: immunoSEQ multiplex PCR; TCRdb's copy keeps in-frame clones and lacks some. The table records 9,000 to 13,000 clones, about 80% of them present only once. The V gene is TRBV5-6, the J gene TRBJ1-1; TRBD1 aligns across 7 bases. The receptor was derived from a human donor with HPV-associated anogenital cancer. The material sequenced was tumor tissue, taken from a patient who underwent chemoradiotherapy. The CDR3 bases are TGTGCCAGCAGCTCAGACAGGGACACTGAAGCTTTCTTT. Translating gives CASSSDRDTEAFF.